The 31 T cell receptor beta chains below all came from one sample that was sequenced in a study of OX40 agonist ivuxolimab in advanced cancers. Assay used: immunoSEQ multiplex PCR; TCRdb lists only in-frame clones, some missing. The sample includes over 85,000 clones, about 92% of them seen just once. The sample in question was CD4+ or CD8+ T cells sorted from blood, obtained in a trial of the OX40 agonist ivuxolimab. These receptors were obtained from an adult with an advanced solid tumor such as melanoma, head and neck, liver or kidney cancer.

Turning to this clone: Within the sample, other DNA sequences also encode this same CDR3. The CDR3 spells CASSARTGGAGTEAFF. In nucleotides, the CDR3 is TGTGCCAGCAGTGCTCGGACAGGGGGCGCAGGAACTGAAGCTTTCTTT. The chain employs TRBV6-1 and TRBJ1-1; 11 positions agree with TRBD1. Germline-derived CDR1 and CDR2 are MNHNS and SASEGT. Trimming took 4 bases from V and 5 from J; bases not matched to a gene: 9. CDR3 length: 16 amino acids.

V gene TRBV7-2 combines with J gene TRBJ1-1, with D possibly TRBD1 on 5 matching bases. Germline values: CDR1 SGHTA, CDR2 FQGNSA. With 2 bases removed from V and 0 bases from J, the gap between germline ends came to 7 bases. The CDR3 is 14 residues long. CDR3 nucleotide sequence: TGTGCCAGCAGCTTACAGGGAGTGAACACTGAAGCTTTCTTT. This encodes CASSLQGVNTEAFF.

This chain connects TRBV9 to TRBJ1-2, with D unresolved. Germline-derived CDR1 and CDR2 are SGDLS and YYNGEE. CDR3 length: 13 residues. V lost 7 bases, J lost 4 bases, and 14 bases lay in between. The CDR3 sequence: CASGSRAGYGYTF. The CDR3 DNA sequence: TGTGCCAGCGGTAGTCGAGCGGGCTATGGCTACACCTTC.

The chain couples TRBV10-3 to TRBJ2-3; maybe TRBD2 (5 bases). CDR1 ENHRY and CDR2 SYGVKD come from the germline V gene. The CDR3 has 15 amino acids. V lost 7 bases to trimming and J lost 0 bases, with 14 bases between them. Here the CDR3 reads CAITPTRFSTDTQYF. The CDR3 region has the DNA TGTGCCATCACTCCAACTAGATTCAGCACAGATACGCAGTATTTT.

The chain combines TRBV7-2 with TRBJ2-3; D is ambiguous. This CDR3 has 13 residues. Trimming removed 1 base from V and 0 bases from J, with 2 bases in between. In germline, CDR1 is SGHTA, CDR2 FQGNSA. The CDR3 spells CASSLGSTDTQYF. The CDR3, as DNA: TGTGCCAGCAGCTTAGGGAGCACAGATACGCAGTATTTT.

The V call is TRBV6-5, the J call TRBJ1-5, with D perhaps matching TRBD1 (5 bases). Germline CDR1 and CDR2: MNHEY and SVGAGI. V was trimmed by 2 bases and J by 4 bases, leaving 12 bases between them. This CDR3 has 15 amino acids. Here the CDR3 DNA reads TGTGCCAGCAGTTACGTCGGCAGGGCTAATCAGCCCCAGCATTTT. Its translation: CASSYVGRANQPQHF.

The count of this clone is one. The DNA of the CDR3 is TGCGCCAGCAGAGGACAGGAGGGCGGCTACACCTTC. Its protein is CASRGQEGGYTF. The chain is built from TRBV5-1 and TRBJ1-2, with 7 bases lining up with TRBD1. This CDR3 is built from 12 residues. V was pared by 5 bases and J by 8 bases, with 6 bases of the junction left unmatched. Per germline, CDR1 SGHRS and CDR2 YFSETQ.

The rearrangement links TRBV28 to TRBJ1-2; 11 bases fit TRBD1. This CDR3 is 14 amino acids long. Trimming cost V 4 bases and J 4 bases; bases outside gene matches: 2. Germline V gives CDR1 MDHEN, CDR2 SYDVKM. The CDR3 coding sequence is TGTGCCAGCAGTTCCGGGACAGGGGGCTATGGCTACACCTTC. Translated: CASSSGTGGYGYTF.

CDR3 amino acids: CASSLVAGGNTGELFF. The CDR3 nucleotides are TGTGCCAGCAGCTTGGTTGCGGGAGGGAACACCGGGGAGCTGTTTTTT. V and J are TRBV5-4 and TRBJ2-2, with 8 bases fitting TRBD2. Germline CDR1 is SGHNT and CDR2 is YYREEE (reference sequence). This CDR3 has 16 residues. The V gene end was trimmed by 0 bases and the J gene end by 1 base; junction bases not matched to a gene: 2.

The gene calls are TRBV10-3 and TRBJ2-3; 8 nucleotides match TRBD2. The CDR3 is made up of 17 amino acids. V lost 0 bases to trimming and J lost 2 bases; unmatched junction nucleotides: 7. Germline V lookup: CDR1 ENHRY, CDR2 SYGVKD. The CDR3 is CAISESLAGGHTDTQYF. CDR3 sequence (DNA): TGTGCCATCAGTGAGTCTCTAGCGGGCGGGCACACAGATACGCAGTATTTT.

V gene TRBV6-5 combines with J gene TRBJ1-4, with D possibly matching TRBD1 (5 bases). Between the trimmed V and J ends, which lost 5 bases and 3 bases, there was a span of 10 bases. CDR1 is MNHEY, CDR2 SVGAGI, per germline. The CDR3 runs to 14 residues. CDR3 loop: CASSMGPANEKLFF. The CDR3 DNA reads TGTGCCAGCAGTATGGGACCGGCTAATGAAAAACTGTTTTTT.

This chain links TRBV7-6 with TRBJ1-2, with 8 bases fitting TRBD1. The germline CDR1 and CDR2 sequences are SGHVS and FNYEAQ. The trim removed 6 bases at V and 7 bases at J, leaving 7 bases unmatched. The CDR3 runs 13 residues. CDR3 bases: TGTGCCAGCAGACCTAACAGGGGGGGTGGCTACACCTTC. Its translation: CASRPNRGGGYTF.

The rearrangement joins TRBV30 to TRBJ1-5, with D possibly matching TRBD1 (5 bases). Trimming shortened V by 3 bases and J by 2 bases, and 17 bases separated the two germline ends. There are 16 residues in the CDR3. Germline V gives CDR1 GTSNPN, CDR2 SVGIG (reference sequence). CDR3 loop: CAWSPIGDWRNQPQHF. Here the CDR3 DNA reads TGTGCCTGGAGCCCCATCGGGGACTGGCGCAATCAGCCCCAGCATTTT.

Only one count was recorded for this clone. The V gene is TRBV28, the J gene TRBJ1-4; tentative D call: TRBD1 (6 bases). The ends were cut back, 4 bases at V and 5 bases at J, with 20 bases in the middle. This CDR3 contains 17 residues. Germline V gives CDR1 MDHEN, CDR2 SYDVKM. CDR3 residues: CASSSENRARENEKLFF. In DNA form, the CDR3 reads TGTGCCAGCAGTTCCGAGAACAGGGCTCGTGAAAATGAAAAACTGTTTTTT.

This clone occurred a few times. V and J are TRBV7-9 and TRBJ2-1, with D unresolved. CDR1 SEHNR and CDR2 FQNEAQ come from the germline V gene (reference sequence). This CDR3 has 15 amino acids. The V and J ends lost 4 bases and 7 bases respectively, with 17 bases between them. As DNA, the CDR3 is TGTGCCAGCAGCTACGGGCCTATCCCATTTAATGAGCAGTTCTTC. Translating gives CASSYGPIPFNEQFF.

The genes are TRBV6-1 and TRBJ1-4; no clear D. The CDR3 runs to 13 residues. The germline V gene encodes CDR1 MNHNS and CDR2 SASEGT. The V gene lost 9 bases and the J gene lost 8 bases, with 16 bases spanning the gap. The CDR3 DNA sequence: TGTGCCAGGCTTCCCGGGATTGGGGAAAAACTGTTTTTT. Its translation: CARLPGIGEKLFF.

The V gene is TRBV4-1, the J gene TRBJ1-1, with D possibly matching TRBD1 (6 bases). The germline V gene encodes CDR1 MGHRA and CDR2 YSYEKL. Trimming removed 4 bases at V and 5 bases at J, with 17 bases between. This CDR3 comprises 15 residues. The CDR3 protein is CASSLVGGGFTEAFF. The CDR3 nucleotides are TGCGCCAGCAGCCTTGTAGGGGGAGGTTTTACTGAAGCTTTCTTT.

The chain carries TRBV9 and TRBJ1-4; a possible D gene is TRBD1 (6 bases). V was pared by 4 bases and J by 6 bases, with 16 bases between. Germline V CDR1 and CDR2: SGDLS, YYNGEE. The CDR3 is 15 amino acids. The CDR3 region is CASSPLWGHDEKLFF. CDR3 sequence (DNA): TGTGCCAGCAGCCCCCTTTGGGGGCATGATGAAAAACTGTTTTTT. Based on the CDR3 plus reference TRBV9 and TRBJ1-4, the full variable domain is DSGVTQTPKHLITATGQRVTLRCSPRSGDLSVYWYQQSLDQGLQFLIQYYNGEERAKGNILERFSAQQFPDLHSELNLSSLELGDSALYFCASSPLWGHDEKLFFGSGTQLSVL.

This chain uses TRBV28 with TRBJ2-1, with D perhaps TRBD1 (6 bases). There are 15 residues in the CDR3. The germline V and J ends were trimmed by 6 bases and 7 bases, with 19 bases remaining between them. Germline loops: CDR1 MDHEN, CDR2 SYDVKM. CDR3 DNA sequence: TGTGCCAGCAGATGGGACATGGAACTTCAGAATGAGCAGTTCTTC. Protein product: CASRWDMELQNEQFF.

The chain recombines TRBV29-1 with TRBJ1-1, with D perhaps matching TRBD1 (5 bases). This CDR3 spans 12 amino acids. The V end lost 4 bases, the J end lost 10 bases, and 16 bases lay between the germline ends. Germline V gene sequence: CDR1 SQVTM, CDR2 ANQGSEA. The CDR3 nucleotides are TGCAGCGTTGTAGGGTGGGGGGGAGCAGCTTTCTTT. Amino acids: CSVVGWGGAAFF. Supplemented by reference TRBV29-1 and TRBJ1-1, the full variable domain reads SAVISQKPSRDICQRGTSLTIQCQVDSQVTMMFWYRQQPGQSLTLIATANQGSEATYESGFVIDKFPISRPNLTFSTLTVSNMSPEDSSIYLCSVVGWGGAAFFGQGTRLTVV.

The genes are TRBV28 and TRBJ1-4, with TRBD1 as a possible D gene (5 bases). The CDR3 loop spans 15 amino acids. Trimming shortened V by 4 bases and J by 8 bases, and 17 bases separated the two germline ends. Looked up from germline, CDR1 is MDHEN and CDR2 is SYDVKM. CDR3 DNA sequence: TGTGCCAGCAGTTGGGGGGGTCAGAGCACGGAAAAACTGTTTTTT. It is translated as CASSWGGQSTEKLFF.

Comment on this clone: Other DNA sequences in the sample encode the same CDR3. The rearrangement uses TRBV9 and TRBJ2-3, with D unclear. Germline-derived CDR1 and CDR2 are SGDLS and YYNGEE. V lost 0 bases, J lost 3 bases, and 5 bases lay in between. The CDR3 consists of 13 residues. The chain's CDR3 is CASSVGWTDTQYF. For the CDR3, the DNA is TGTGCCAGCAGCGTAGGCTGGACAGATACGCAGTATTTT.

This chain uses TRBV6-1 with TRBJ1-5; tentatively, D is TRBD1 (6 bases). CDR1 is MNHNS, CDR2 SASEGT, per germline. The length of the CDR3 is 17 residues. The germline V and J ends were trimmed by 4 bases and 2 bases, with 18 bases remaining between them. CDR3 region: CASSGNHRDGGNQPQHF. The CDR3 nucleotides read TGTGCCAGCAGTGGAAACCACAGGGACGGAGGCAATCAGCCCCAGCATTTT.

The chain joins TRBV6-1 to TRBJ1-2; D call uncertain. Trimming left V 6 bases short and J 4 bases short, with 9 bases between. CDR3 length: 12 residues. CDR1 and CDR2 (germline): MNHNS, SASEGT. The CDR3 bases are TGTGCCAGCAGCCGGGTCCGCTATGGCTACACCTTC. Its translation is CASSRVRYGYTF.

This chain connects TRBV11-2 to TRBJ1-4; D gene unclear. Trimming pared 2 bases from V and 6 bases from J, leaving 7 bases between. This CDR3 is built from 13 residues. CDR1 and CDR2 from the germline V gene are SGHAT and FQNNGV. The CDR3 is CASSLIQYEKLFF. The CDR3 DNA reads as TGTGCCAGCAGCTTAATCCAGTATGAAAAACTGTTTTTT.

The rearrangement joins TRBV27 to TRBJ2-3, with D possibly TRBD2 on 6 matching bases. The CDR3 extends over 13 amino acids. The V and J ends lost 6 bases and 0 bases respectively, with 7 bases between them. Per the germline V gene, CDR1 is MNHEY and CDR2 is SMNVEV (reference sequence). CDR3 sequence reads: CASRLASTDTQYF. CDR3 DNA: TGTGCCAGCAGGCTAGCGAGCACAGATACGCAGTATTTT.

Concerning this clone: The same CDR3 arises from other DNA sequences in this sample as well. The rearrangement joins TRBV15 to TRBJ2-3; a weak D match, TRBD2 (5 bases). The V gene lost 0 bases and the J gene lost 5 bases, with 6 bases spanning the gap. The CDR3 loop spans 13 amino acids. Germline V lookup: CDR1 LNHNV, CDR2 YYDKDF (reference sequence). CDR3 protein: CATSRDRGDTQYF. The CDR3 DNA follows: TGTGCCACCAGCAGAGATCGGGGAGATACGCAGTATTTT.

This sequence joins TRBV18 and TRBJ1-5; D is perhaps TRBD1 (5 bases). V lost 5 bases and J lost 7, with 9 bases in between. Germline V gives CDR1 KGHSH, CDR2 LQKENI. This CDR3 spans 12 amino acids. Here the CDR3 reads CASSTGVQPQHF. The CDR3 nucleotides are TGTGCCAGCTCAACGGGGGTGCAGCCCCAGCATTTT.

The V and J genes are TRBV4-1 and TRBJ1-2; the D gene is possibly TRBD1 (5 bases). CDR3 size: 16 residues. V lost 1 base and J 0 bases, leaving 12 bases between the germline ends. Germline-derived CDR1 and CDR2 are MGHRA and YSYEKL. CDR3 sequence (DNA): TGCGCCAGCAGCCAAGTGCCGGGGCATTCTAACTATGGCTACACCTTC. Protein product: CASSQVPGHSNYGYTF.

The chain uses TRBV7-6 and TRBJ2-5, with no clear D. Germline-derived CDR1 and CDR2 are SGHVS and FNYEAQ. V gave up 4 bases and J gave up 5 bases, with 11 bases separating them. CDR3 length: 13 amino acids. CDR3 amino acids: CASSSSPGETQYF. CDR3 DNA sequence: TGTGCCAGCAGCTCCAGCCCGGGCGAGACCCAGTACTTC.

This rearrangement joins TRBV6-5 to TRBJ1-1, with D perhaps matching TRBD1 (6 bases). CDR1 MNHEY and CDR2 SVGAGI come from the germline V gene. V was clipped by 6 bases and J by 3 bases, with 11 bases between them. CDR3 size: 13 residues. In DNA form, the CDR3 reads TGTGCCAGCAGAACAGGGCTGGACACTGAAGCTTTCTTT. Translating gives CASRTGLDTEAFF.